The clone carrying this T cell receptor (beta chain) was seen repeatedly, ten times or more. The authors made cDNA by 5'RACE with 10-nucleotide random UMIs. From the 5' RACE reads, TCRdb called clonotypes with MiXCR, one entry per CDR3 protein. In the table there are tens of thousands of distinct CDR3 sequences, 10% of which are singletons. This sample stems from a study of neurological immune-mediated disorders. Germline V CDR1 and CDR2: MNHNY, SVGAGI (reference sequence). The CDR3 loop spans 14 amino acids. V gave up 6 bases and J gave up 4 bases, with 13 bases separating them. V usage is TRBV6-6 and J usage is TRBJ1-3, with TRBD1 as a possible D gene (5 bases). The sequence was collected from a young woman with HTLV-1-associated myelopathy (HAM/TSP). Input material: PBMCs. CDR3 amino acids: CASSKTGSGNTIYF. Written as DNA, the CDR3 is TGTGCCAGCAGCAAAACAGGTTCCGGAAACACCATATATTTT.